One sample yielded the 20 T cell receptor beta chains listed below, sequenced in a study of blood T cell repertoires in COVID-19. Clones were sequenced by immunoSEQ multiplex PCR, and TCRdb holds only the in-frame ones, with some missing. The table lists about 190,000 clones, roughly four fifths of them singletons. The material sequenced was peripheral blood. Every receptor here comes from a woman between 40 and 55 years old with acute or convalescent COVID-19.

The chain joins TRBV18 to TRBJ2-3; TRBD2 aligns across 9 bases. J was trimmed by 6 bases and V by 3 bases; bases with no gene match: 13. Germline CDR1 reads KGHSH; CDR2 reads LQKENI. The CDR3 spans 17 residues. The CDR3 loop is CASSPTRVSGRTDTQYF. In DNA, the CDR3 is TGTGCCAGCTCACCCACCAGGGTTAGCGGGAGAACGGATACGCAGTATTTT.

The count of this clone is one. V and J are TRBV5-1 and TRBJ2-1; 12 bases fit TRBD2. This CDR3 has 16 residues. Germline V gives CDR1 SGHRS, CDR2 YFSETQ. V shed 0 bases, J shed 5 bases, and the junction held 3 bases outside the gene matches. CDR3 nucleotide sequence: TGCGCCAGCAGCTTGGTGCTAGCGGGAGGGGACAATGAGCAGTTCTTC. It specifies CASSLVLAGGDNEQFF.

The J gene is TRBJ1-5, the V gene TRBV30; D gene uncertain. The CDR3 loop spans 12 amino acids. V lost 3 bases and J 4 bases, leaving 7 bases between the germline ends. Germline CDR1 is GTSNPN and CDR2 is SVGIG (reference sequence). DNA of the CDR3: TGTGCCTGGAGCCGTTTAAATCAGCCCCAGCATTTT. It specifies CAWSRLNQPQHF.

This clone showed up just once. The chain is built from TRBV5-8 and TRBJ1-3; 7 bases map to TRBD1. Germline V lookup: CDR1 SGHTS, CDR2 YDEGEE. This CDR3 comprises 15 residues. V was clipped by 9 bases and J by 8 bases; unmatched bases: 17. As DNA, the CDR3 is TGTGCCACTGACAGGGTTGCGGAAGTTTGGGACACCATATATTTT. Residues: CATDRVAEVWDTIYF.

The chain uses TRBV30 and TRBJ2-1; D is possibly TRBD2 (5 bases). Trimming removed 3 bases at V and 9 bases at J, with 21 bases between. Germline CDR1 GTSNPN, CDR2 SVGIG (reference sequence). The CDR3 runs 15 residues. The CDR3 DNA follows: TGTGCCTGGAGCCGAACCGGGGTTCACAGCAGTGAGCAGTTCTTC. Translating it yields CAWSRTGVHSSEQFF.

This chain joins TRBV28 and TRBJ2-7, with 7 positions matching TRBD1. CDR3 length equals 13 residues. Losses at the gene ends were 5 bases for V and 3 bases for J; bases not matched to a gene: 4. CDR1 and CDR2 (germline): MDHEN, SYDVKM. The CDR3 protein is CASSPGDSYEQYF. CDR3 nucleotides: TGTGCCAGCAGTCCCGGGGACAGCTACGAGCAGTACTTC.

This chain links TRBV6-1 with TRBJ1-2; no reliable D call. The CDR3 runs 13 residues. V was pared by 1 base and J by 8 bases, with 11 bases between. Germline CDR1 is MNHNS and CDR2 is SASEGT. CDR3 DNA sequence: TGTGCCAGCAGTGAAGGTGCGGCTACCGGCTACACCTTC. It translates to CASSEGAATGYTF.

The chain recombines TRBV19 with TRBJ1-5; perhaps TRBD1 as D (5 bases). V shed 7 bases and J shed 4 bases, with 17 bases lying between them. The CDR3 spans 15 residues. Germline CDR1 and CDR2: LNHDA and SQIVND (reference sequence). The CDR3, as DNA: TGTGCCAGTAATTCGGGGGACTGGGGTAATCAGCCCCAGCATTTT. Residues: CASNSGDWGNQPQHF.

The rearrangement links TRBV30 to TRBJ1-1, with a possible D match to TRBD1 (5 bases). Germline V gives CDR1 GTSNPN, CDR2 SVGIG (reference sequence). The V and J ends lost 8 bases and 1 base respectively, with 20 bases between them. This CDR3 is built from 15 residues. CDR3 region: CAAGYRFRGNTEAFF. The CDR3 nucleotides read TGTGCCGCAGGCTACAGGTTCAGAGGGAACACTGAAGCTTTCTTT. Full variable domain (missing parts from reference TRBV30 and TRBJ1-1): SQTIHQWPATLVQPVGSPLSLECTVEGTSNPNLYWYRQAAGRGLQLLFYSVGIGQISSEVPQNLSASRPQDRQFILSSKKLLLSDSGFYLCAAGYRFRGNTEAFFGQGTRLTVV.

The chain uses TRBV30 and TRBJ1-2; D perhaps matches TRBD1 (6 bases). V was shortened by 0 bases and J by 2 bases, with 13 bases between the two germline ends. Germline V gives CDR1 GTSNPN, CDR2 SVGIG (reference sequence). This CDR3 spans 15 amino acids. The DNA for the CDR3 is TGTGCCTGGAGTGTACTACCAGGGGAGAACTATGGCTACACCTTC. Residues: CAWSVLPGENYGYTF.

The rearrangement joins TRBV4-1 to TRBJ2-2; tentatively, D is TRBD1 or TRBD2 (7 bases each). CDR1 is MGHRA, CDR2 YSYEKL, per germline. This CDR3 spans 16 amino acids. Trimming cost V 10 bases and J 4 bases, with 22 bases left between them. The CDR3: CATRGGPSSGTGELFF. CDR3 bases: TGCGCCACCAGGGGGGGACCATCGTCTGGCACCGGGGAGCTGTTTTTT.

The rearrangement uses TRBV28 and TRBJ1-2; maybe TRBD1 (5 bases). The germline gives CDR1 MDHEN, CDR2 SYDVKM. Trimming removed 7 bases from V and 7 bases from J, with 19 bases in between. CDR3 length: 14 amino acids. The CDR3: CASTFRGGALGYTF. DNA for the CDR3: TGTGCCAGCACCTTCCGCGGAGGGGCGCTTGGCTACACCTTC.

The genes are TRBV5-8 and TRBJ1-2; 8 bases agree with TRBD1. The CDR3 runs 13 residues. Germline CDR1 SGHTS, CDR2 YDEGEE. V shed 3 bases and J 11 bases; nucleotides not matched to a gene: 9. CDR3 loop: CASSWGTGPSYTF. Written as DNA, the CDR3 is TGTGCCAGCAGCTGGGGGACAGGCCCTTCTTACACCTTC.

This chain uses TRBV19 with TRBJ1-2, with a weak D call TRBD1 (5 bases). The length of the CDR3 is 13 residues. Germline-derived CDR1 and CDR2 are LNHDA and SQIVND (reference sequence). V lost 3 bases to trimming and J lost 7 bases, with 12 bases between them. Written as DNA, the CDR3 is TGTGCCAGTAGTATGGGGGGTCTTGGTGGCTACACCTTC. It codes for CASSMGGLGGYTF.

This rearrangement joins TRBV19 to TRBJ2-2; a possible D gene is TRBD1 (6 bases). CDR1 and CDR2 (germline): LNHDA, SQIVND (reference sequence). With 3 bases removed from V and 6 bases from J, the gap between germline ends came to 17 bases. The CDR3 consists of 16 residues. CDR3 in DNA: TGTGCCAGTAGTATTGAGTTCGGGACATTCGCCGGGGAGCTGTTTTTT. Translating gives CASSIEFGTFAGELFF. Variable domain in full (rest from reference TRBV19 and TRBJ2-2): DGGITQSPKYLFRKEGQNVTLSCEQNLNHDAMYWYRQDPGQGLRLIYYSQIVNDFQKGDIAEGYSVSREKKESFPLTVTSAQKNPTAFYLCASSIEFGTFAGELFFGEGSRLTVL.

V usage is TRBV24-1 and J usage is TRBJ2-7; 11 nucleotides match TRBD1. Trimming took 9 bases from V and 6 from J; bases not matched to a gene: 3. The CDR3 contains 12 residues. Germline V gene lookup returns CDR1 KGHDR and CDR2 SFDVKD. In DNA, the CDR3 is TGTGCCACCGGACAGGGGGCGGGCGAGCAGTACTTC. This encodes CATGQGAGEQYF.

This chain links TRBV12-3 or TRBV12-4 with TRBJ1-1; D is unclear. The CDR3 runs to 13 residues. Trimming shortened V by 2 bases and J by 5 bases, and 9 bases separated the two germline ends. CDR3 in DNA: TGTGCCAGCAGTTTAAGGTACGGGACTGAAGCTTTCTTT. It yields the protein CASSLRYGTEAFF.

V gene TRBV5-1 combines with J gene TRBJ1-2, with TRBD1 matching over 10 bases. Germline V lookup: CDR1 SGHRS, CDR2 YFSETQ. This CDR3 has 15 residues. The V segment lost 3 bases and the J segment 4 bases; nucleotides outside the gene matches: 6. The CDR3 DNA reads TGCGCCAGCAGCTACCGAGGACAGGGGGTCTATGGCTACACCTTC. Its translation is CASSYRGQGVYGYTF.

This rearrangement joins TRBV19 to TRBJ1-5; tentative D call: TRBD1 (6 bases). Germline CDR1 and CDR2: LNHDA and SQIVND (reference sequence). The CDR3 totals 16 residues. V gave up 1 base and J gave up 7 bases, with 17 bases separating them. The CDR3 sequence is CASSIGNRAFIQPQHF. CDR3 coding DNA: TGTGCCAGTAGTATAGGGAACAGGGCGTTTATACAGCCCCAGCATTTT.

The gene calls are TRBV6-2 or TRBV6-3 and TRBJ1-5; D gene unclear. CDR1 is MNHEY and CDR2 is SVGEGT in the germline V gene. This CDR3 has 13 residues. V lost 5 bases and J 6 bases, leaving 11 bases between the germline ends. The CDR3 DNA is TGTGCCAGCAGTGGGAACGGAGGTCAGCCCCAGCATTTT. Protein: CASSGNGGQPQHF.